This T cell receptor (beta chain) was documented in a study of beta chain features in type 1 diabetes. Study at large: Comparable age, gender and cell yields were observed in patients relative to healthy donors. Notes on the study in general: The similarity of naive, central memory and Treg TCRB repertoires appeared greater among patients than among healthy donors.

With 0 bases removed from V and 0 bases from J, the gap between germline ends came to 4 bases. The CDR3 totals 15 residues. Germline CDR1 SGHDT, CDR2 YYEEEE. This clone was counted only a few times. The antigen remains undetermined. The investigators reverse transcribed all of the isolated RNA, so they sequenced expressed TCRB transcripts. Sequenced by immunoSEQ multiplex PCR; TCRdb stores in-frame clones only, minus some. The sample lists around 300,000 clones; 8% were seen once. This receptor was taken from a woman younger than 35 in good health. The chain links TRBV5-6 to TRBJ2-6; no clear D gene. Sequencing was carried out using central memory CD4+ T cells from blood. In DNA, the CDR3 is TGTGCCAGCAGCTTGGAAGACTCTGGGGCCAACGTCCTGACTTTC. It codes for CASSLEDSGANVLTF.